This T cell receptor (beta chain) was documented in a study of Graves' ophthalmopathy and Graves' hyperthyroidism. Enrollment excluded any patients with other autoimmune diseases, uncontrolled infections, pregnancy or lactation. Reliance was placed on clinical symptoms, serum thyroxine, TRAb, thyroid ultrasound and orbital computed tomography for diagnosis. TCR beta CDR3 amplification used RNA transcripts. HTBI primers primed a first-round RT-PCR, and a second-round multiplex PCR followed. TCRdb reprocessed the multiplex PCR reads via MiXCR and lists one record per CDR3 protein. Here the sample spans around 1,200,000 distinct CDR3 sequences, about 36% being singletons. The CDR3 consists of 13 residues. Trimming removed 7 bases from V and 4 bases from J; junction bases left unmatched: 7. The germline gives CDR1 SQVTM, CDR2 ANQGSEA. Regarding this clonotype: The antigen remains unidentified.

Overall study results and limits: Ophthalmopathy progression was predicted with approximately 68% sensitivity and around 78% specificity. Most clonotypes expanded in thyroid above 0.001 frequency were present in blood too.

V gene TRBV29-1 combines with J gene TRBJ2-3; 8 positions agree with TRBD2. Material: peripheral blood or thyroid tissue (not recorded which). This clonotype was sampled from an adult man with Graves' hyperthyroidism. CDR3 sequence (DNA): TGCAGCGCCTCTCGGGGGGGCCCAGATACGCAGTATTTT. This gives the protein CSASRGGPDTQYF.